The clone carrying this T cell receptor (beta chain) was observed a few times. The antigen is unknown. The data are from a study of early T cells in non-severe SARS-CoV-2 infection. Overall study: It was bulk RNA from unsorted whole blood that was sequenced, and the chains were unpaired. Whole-study results and caveats: Using VDJdb, the matching emphasized anti-spike CD8 responses while missing private and CD4 specificities.

The protocol attached unique molecular identifiers to individual cDNA molecules. TCRdb recomputed calls from the 5' RACE reads with MiXCR, one row per CDR3 protein. The table lists 25,000 to 30,000 distinct CDR3 sequences, about 6.6% of them singletons. J was trimmed by 5 bases and V by 4 bases; bases with no gene match: 9. Germline loops: CDR1 SGHVS, CDR2 FNYEAQ. The CDR3 spans 15 residues. V gene TRBV7-6 combines with J gene TRBJ2-3; 7 bases fit TRBD2. The origin of this receptor is an adult who was a healthcare worker with PCR-confirmed SARS-CoV-2 infection or an uninfected control (not recorded which). The material sequenced was whole blood, taken at baseline. The CDR3 loop reads CASSSSSGGLDTQYF. DNA for the CDR3: TGTGCCAGCAGCTCCTCCTCGGGAGGCCTAGATACGCAGTATTTT.